Below are 10 T cell receptor beta chains sequenced from a single sample in a study of blood T cell repertoires in COVID-19 (dated by TCRdb to about 2020). The library was prepared using the immunoSEQ multiplex PCR assay. TCRdb carries this immuneACCESS record with in-frame sequences only. Its versions omit some clonotypes, under half of them owing to an unresolved V gene in the studies checked, with the rest unexplained. The sample table holds about 60,000 clones, of which about four fifths were seen once. Together, the top ten hold 8.2% of the sample. Specimen: peripheral blood. All receptors come from a woman aged 80 or older with acute or convalescent COVID-19.

V is TRBV2 and J is TRBJ2-1, with D possibly matching TRBD2 (5 bases). Trimming stripped 1 base from V and 7 bases from J, with 11 bases between. Germline loops: CDR1 SNHLY, CDR2 FYNNEI. The CDR3 consists of 14 residues. The DNA for the CDR3 is TGTGCCAGCAGTGAAGGTACCACGGGGAATGAGCAGTTCTTC. This translates into CASSEGTTGNEQFF.

V gene TRBV4-1 combines with J gene TRBJ2-4, with TRBD1 as a possible D gene (6 bases). Germline V gives CDR1 MGHRA, CDR2 YSYEKL. The CDR3 is made up of 14 amino acids. Trimming took 7 bases from V and 5 from J, leaving 15 bases between them. The CDR3 DNA reads as TGCGCCAGCACCCTCGGGGCAGGGGAAAACATTCAGTACTTC. Translated: CASTLGAGENIQYF.

The genes are TRBV3-1 (or the pseudogene TRBV3-2) and TRBJ2-3, with TRBD2 identical over 10 bases. This CDR3 region has 17 residues. Germline CDR1 is LGHDT and CDR2 is YNNKEL (reference sequence). The V segment lost 5 bases and the J segment 0 bases; nucleotides outside the gene matches: 8. The CDR3 region is CASSAMTSGSSTDTQYF. The CDR3 DNA reads as TGTGCCAGCAGCGCGATGACTAGCGGGTCTAGCACAGATACGCAGTATTTT.

The chain couples TRBV27 to TRBJ1-6; no clear D gene. In germline, CDR1 is MNHEY, CDR2 SMNVEV (reference sequence). The V and J ends lost 2 bases and 0 bases respectively, with 14 bases between them. This CDR3 contains 18 residues. The CDR3: CASSLISAPSSYNSPLHF. The CDR3 DNA is TGTGCCAGCAGTTTAATATCGGCTCCTAGCTCCTATAATTCACCCCTCCACTTT.

This chain joins TRBV19 and TRBJ2-1; 10 bases are shared with TRBD2. The CDR3 is 16 residues long. V dropped 2 bases and J dropped 6; count of bases not matched to a gene: 7. Germline-derived CDR1 and CDR2 are LNHDA and SQIVND (reference sequence). CDR3 in amino acids: CASSISGGAGGNEQFF. The CDR3 nucleotides read TGTGCCAGTAGTATAAGCGGGGGGGCCGGGGGCAATGAGCAGTTCTTC.

In this sample, this clone turned up once. The rearrangement links TRBV2 to TRBJ1-3; possibly TRBD1 for D (5 bases). This CDR3 comprises 14 residues. The V gene lost 7 bases and the J gene lost 0 bases, with 10 bases spanning the gap. CDR1 and CDR2 (germline): SNHLY, FYNNEI. The CDR3 loop reads CASMPRVSGNTIYF. For the CDR3, the DNA is TGTGCCAGCATGCCCAGGGTCTCTGGAAACACCATATATTTT.

V gene TRBV5-1 combines with J gene TRBJ1-2; TRBD1 matches 8 bases. Germline loops: CDR1 SGHRS, CDR2 YFSETQ. With V trimmed by 4 bases and J by 7 bases, 6 bases remained unmatched. This CDR3 spans 13 amino acids. This CDR3 reads CASSQTGVRGYTF. CDR3 in DNA: TGCGCCAGCAGCCAGACAGGGGTTCGTGGCTACACCTTC.

This rearrangement joins TRBV29-1 to TRBJ2-2, with 7 bases that match TRBD1. Germline loops: CDR1 SQVTM, CDR2 ANQGSEA. J was trimmed by 5 bases and V by 6 bases; bases with no gene match: 6. The CDR3 runs 13 residues. The DNA for the CDR3 is TGCAGCGTGAGGGGGCCGGGAACCGGGGAGCTGTTTTTT. Residues: CSVRGPGTGELFF.

The rearrangement uses TRBV6-6 and TRBJ1-6; 7 bases fit TRBD1. The germline CDR1 and CDR2 sequences are MNHNY and SVGAGI (reference sequence). This CDR3 contains 13 residues. The junction had 1 base not matched to a gene; V was cut back by 6 bases and J by 5 bases. The CDR3 DNA reads TGTGCCAGCAGGGACAGGAATAATTCACCCCTCCACTTT. It yields the protein CASRDRNNSPLHF.

This sequence joins TRBV28 and TRBJ1-2, with 7 nucleotides matching TRBD1. Germline lookup yields CDR1 MDHEN and CDR2 SYDVKM. V lost 5 bases and J lost 8; bases outside the gene matches: 11. The CDR3 runs 14 residues. The CDR3 DNA is TGTGCCAGCAGTCCCACAGGGGAAGGGGGGGGCTACACCTTC. Amino acids: CASSPTGEGGGYTF.